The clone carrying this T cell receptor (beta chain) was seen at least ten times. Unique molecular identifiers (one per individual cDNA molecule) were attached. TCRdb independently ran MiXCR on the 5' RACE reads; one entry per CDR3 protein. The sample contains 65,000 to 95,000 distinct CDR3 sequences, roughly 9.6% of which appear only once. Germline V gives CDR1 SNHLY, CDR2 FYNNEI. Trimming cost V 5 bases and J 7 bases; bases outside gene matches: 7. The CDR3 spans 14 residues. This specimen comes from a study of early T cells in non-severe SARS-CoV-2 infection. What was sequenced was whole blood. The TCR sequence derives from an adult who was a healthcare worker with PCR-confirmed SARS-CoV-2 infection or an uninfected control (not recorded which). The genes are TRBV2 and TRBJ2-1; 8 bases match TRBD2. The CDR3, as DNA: TGTGCCAGCAGTTTTAGCGGGATGCGTAATGAGCAGTTCTTC. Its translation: CASSFSGMRNEQFF.